Listed here are 25 T cell receptor beta chains from one sample, sequenced in a study of human T cells and chemical hapten exposure. The sample's time point: patch test 3, about 24 weeks after DPC sensitization. Treatment indicated: therapeutic diphenylcyclopropenone sensitization with weekly scalp DPC. Each CDR3 protein is one row after TCRdb ran MiXCR on the RACE reads. The repertoire includes 150,000 to 200,000 distinct CDR3 sequences, around a quarter of them detected once, and 2.1% sits in the top ten. Specimen: whole blood, collected in connection with sensitization to the hapten diphenylcyclopropenone (DPC). The receptor set was obtained from a woman under 30 with alopecia areata. Some clones in this sample may be carry-over from other donors' samples.

This clonotype was counted a few times. The V gene is TRBV19, the J gene TRBJ2-3; D gene ambiguous. V lost 3 bases to trimming and J lost 3 bases, with 10 bases between them. CDR1 is LNHDA, CDR2 SQIVND, per germline (reference sequence). The CDR3 totals 14 residues. The CDR3 DNA reads as TGTGCCAGTAGTATTCAGAGACCGACAGATACGCAGTATTTT. Translated: CASSIQRPTDTQYF.

In this sample, this clonotype turned up a few times. The chain has TRBV20-1 and TRBJ2-3; 8 bases are a match to TRBD2. The V gene's germline CDR1 is DFQATT and CDR2 SNEGSKA (reference sequence). The ends lost 2 bases at V and 5 bases at J; junction bases unmatched: 9. The length of the CDR3 is 15 residues. The CDR3: CSARLVERGKDTQYF. CDR3 coding DNA: TGCAGTGCTAGATTGGTCGAGCGGGGGAAAGATACGCAGTATTTT.

This clonotype showed up just a few times. The chain links TRBV9 to TRBJ2-3; possibly TRBD2 for D (5 bases). The V end lost 0 bases, the J end lost 2 bases, and 10 bases lay between the germline ends. The CDR3 sequence is 15 residues long. Germline CDR1 reads SGDLS; CDR2 reads YYNGEE. CDR3: CASSVAGRVTDTQYF. The CDR3 DNA reads as TGTGCCAGCAGCGTAGCTGGGCGGGTCACAGATACGCAGTATTTT.

A few counts support this clonotype. The rearrangement links TRBV29-1 to TRBJ1-5, with TRBD1 matching over 8 bases. Losses at the gene ends were 7 bases for V and 5 bases for J; bases not matched to a gene: 13. Per the germline V gene, CDR1 is SQVTM and CDR2 is ANQGSEA. CDR3 length equals 15 residues. The CDR3 reads CSAQTGGIGDQPQHF. The CDR3 DNA follows: TGCAGCGCTCAAACAGGGGGAATTGGCGATCAGCCCCAGCATTTT. The full variable domain, with the rest looked up from reference TRBV29-1 and TRBJ1-5, is SAVISQKPSRDICQRGTSLTIQCQVDSQVTMMFWYRQQPGQSLTLIATANQGSEATYESGFVIDKFPISRPNLTFSTLTVSNMSPEDSSIYLCSAQTGGIGDQPQHFGDGTRLSIL.

The sample holds a few counts of this clonotype. The J gene is TRBJ2-7, the V gene TRBV6-6; D perhaps matches TRBD1 (5 bases). CDR1 MNHNY and CDR2 SVGAGI come from the germline V gene (reference sequence). Trimming took 4 bases from V and 1 from J, leaving 8 bases between them. The CDR3 consists of 13 residues. The CDR3 bases are TGTGCCAGCAGTTCGACAGCATCCTACGAGCAGTACTTC. Translation gives CASSSTASYEQYF.

A few counts support this clonotype. The chain joins TRBV11-1 to TRBJ2-7; no firm D call. Trimming left V 5 bases short and J 3 bases short, with 11 bases between. The CDR3 consists of 13 residues. Per the germline V gene, CDR1 is SGHAT and CDR2 is FQDESV (reference sequence). This chain's CDR3 is CASSPAANYEQYF. The CDR3 nucleotides are TGTGCCAGCAGCCCTGCTGCTAACTACGAGCAGTACTTC.

This clonotype was observed a handful of times. This chain uses TRBV9 with TRBJ2-1; 8 positions match TRBD2. Trimming removed 3 bases from V and 2 bases from J; junction bases left unmatched: 4. The CDR3 runs to 15 residues. Germline V gene data show CDR1 as SGDLS and CDR2 as YYNGEE. The CDR3 is CASSDNGGAYNEQFF. As DNA, the CDR3 is TGTGCCAGCAGCGATAACGGGGGGGCCTACAATGAGCAGTTCTTC.

This clonotype was detected only once. The chain joins TRBV7-6 to TRBJ2-5, with no clear D. The length of the CDR3 is 16 residues. CDR1 and CDR2 from the germline V gene are SGHVS and FNYEAQ. V was pared by 4 bases and J by 1 base, with 16 bases between. CDR3 coding DNA: TGTGCCAGCAGCTCCCGTATTCAGAGAACCCAAGAGACCCAGTACTTC. Protein sequence: CASSSRIQRTQETQYF. Variable domain in full (rest from reference TRBV7-6 and TRBJ2-5): GAGVSQSPRYKVTKRGQDVALRCDPISGHVSLYWYRQALGQGPEFLTYFNYEAQQDKSGLPNDRFSAERPEGSISTLTIQRTEQRDSAMYRCASSSRIQRTQETQYFGPGTRLLVL.

This clonotype was seen ten or more times. The chain employs TRBV28 and TRBJ2-7, with a possible D match to TRBD2 (7 bases). Trimming took off 6 bases at V and 5 bases at J, with 20 bases between the two ends. This CDR3 has 15 residues. Per the germline V gene, CDR1 is MDHEN and CDR2 is SYDVKM. The CDR3 DNA is TGTGCCAGCAGACCACCAGGGGCTAGCGGCGACGAGCAGTACTTC. It specifies CASRPPGASGDEQYF.

The chain employs TRBV2 and TRBJ1-4, with TRBD1 matching 11 bases. After removal of 3 bases from V and 8 bases from J, the junction contained 5 bases not matched to a gene. CDR3 length: 15 residues. Germline values: CDR1 SNHLY, CDR2 FYNNEI. CDR3 sequence reads: CASSEDRGRREKLFF. The CDR3 coding sequence is TGTGCCAGCAGTGAGGACAGGGGGCGTCGGGAAAAACTGTTTTTT.

V usage is TRBV7-9 and J usage is TRBJ2-4; D may match TRBD1 or TRBD2 (5 bases each). The CDR3 runs to 14 residues. V lost 5 bases, J lost 1 base, and 9 bases lay in between. Germline V lookup: CDR1 SEHNR, CDR2 FQNEAQ (reference sequence). DNA for the CDR3: TGTGCCAGCAGCAGCAGGGAGGCCAAAAACATTCAGTACTTC. Residues: CASSSREAKNIQYF. Based on the CDR3 plus reference TRBV7-9 and TRBJ2-4, the full variable domain is DTGVSQNPRHKITKRGQNVTFRCDPISEHNRLYWYRQTLGQGPEFLTYFQNEAQLEKSRLLSDRFSAERPKGSFSTLEIQRTEQGDSAMYLCASSSREAKNIQYFGAGTRLSVL.

The rearrangement uses TRBV5-6 and TRBJ1-1, with no clear D. With 0 bases removed from V and 7 bases from J, the gap between germline ends came to 7 bases. The CDR3 contains 12 residues. From germline, CDR1 is SGHDT and CDR2 YYEEEE. CDR3 DNA sequence: TGTGCCAGCAGCTTGGGTGGAGTTGAAGCTTTCTTT. Translated: CASSLGGVEAFF.

This clonotype was detected a few times. The CDR3 sequence: CASRPGSGNEQFF. The CDR3 DNA reads as TGTGCCAGCAGGCCGGGTAGCGGGAATGAGCAGTTCTTC. The J gene is TRBJ2-1, the V gene TRBV7-3; 7 bases map to TRBD2. Germline assignment: CDR1 SGHTA and CDR2 FQGTGA. The CDR3 runs to 13 residues. Trimming removed 6 bases from V and 7 bases from J; junction bases left unmatched: 6.

In its sample, this clonotype was seen a few times. The chain couples TRBV5-1 to TRBJ2-5; tentatively, D is TRBD2 (6 bases). Per germline, CDR1 SGHRS and CDR2 YFSETQ. The CDR3 loop spans 15 amino acids. Trimming cost V 3 bases and J 5 bases, with 17 bases left between them. In nucleotides, the CDR3 is TGCGCCAGCAGCTCCTTCGGGGGACGTCGCGAGACCCAGTACTTC. Protein sequence: CASSSFGGRRETQYF.

The chain uses TRBV20-1 and TRBJ1-2, with no clear D. The CDR3 is 16 amino acids. From germline, CDR1 is DFQATT and CDR2 SNEGSKA (reference sequence). Trimming cost V 1 base and J 0 bases, with 15 bases left between them. The CDR3 region is CSARGGFGGANYGYTF. The CDR3 nucleotides are TGCAGTGCTAGAGGAGGGTTCGGCGGAGCTAACTATGGCTACACCTTC.

On this clonotype itself: The junction shows a germline mismatch at one end, possibly a read error. The rearrangement joins TRBV12-3 or TRBV12-4 to TRBJ1-1; the D is unclear. This CDR3 is 14 amino acids long. The CDR3 protein is CAGRTWAQNTEAFF. The CDR3 DNA sequence: TGTGCCGGCAGAACCTGGGCTCAGAACACTGAAGCTTTCTTT.

The chain joins TRBV24-1 to TRBJ1-2; D is possibly TRBD1 (6 bases). Trimming took 7 bases from V and 3 from J, leaving 8 bases between them. Germline V gene sequence: CDR1 KGHDR, CDR2 SFDVKD. The CDR3 loop spans 12 amino acids. The CDR3 DNA reads TGTGCCACCAGCCCAGGGGACTATGGCTACACCTTC. Protein product: CATSPGDYGYTF.

This clonotype was observed a few times. V is TRBV4-3 and J is TRBJ2-7, with 7 bases identical to TRBD1. This CDR3 is 15 amino acids long. Germline CDR1 reads LGHNA; CDR2 reads YSLEER. J lost 0 bases, V lost 2 bases, and 4 bases had no gene match. For the CDR3, the DNA is TGCGCCAGCAGCCAAACCGGGACAGCCTCCTACGAGCAGTACTTC. Protein: CASSQTGTASYEQYF.

The chain carries TRBV9 and TRBJ1-5; possible D gene TRBD1, 5 bases. The CDR3 loop spans 12 amino acids. The germline V and J ends were trimmed by 0 bases and 9 bases, with 7 bases remaining between them. Germline V gene lookup returns CDR1 SGDLS and CDR2 YYNGEE. CDR3: CASSVGGRPQHF. The CDR3 region has the DNA TGTGCCAGCAGCGTAGGGGGACGGCCCCAGCATTTT.

The chain recombines TRBV3-1 with TRBJ2-1, with 8 bases aligning to TRBD2. The CDR3 is 15 residues long. V lost 0 bases and J lost 8; bases outside the gene matches: 6. Germline values: CDR1 LGHDT, CDR2 YNNKEL (reference sequence). CDR3 amino acids: CASSQDAGGADEQFF. The CDR3 nucleotides are TGTGCCAGCAGCCAAGATGCCGGGGGGGCCGATGAGCAGTTCTTC.

This clonotype was found a few times. V usage is TRBV29-1 and J usage is TRBJ2-3; perhaps D is TRBD1 or TRBD2 (5 bases each). This CDR3 spans 12 amino acids. Germline lookup yields CDR1 SQVTM and CDR2 ANQGSEA. In nucleotides, the CDR3 is TGCAGTCGCAGGGACGGCACAGATACGCAGTATTTT. This translates into CSRRDGTDTQYF.

A few counts support this clonotype. The rearrangement joins TRBV20-1 to TRBJ2-1; possibly TRBD2 for D (5 bases). V was pared by 0 bases and J by 4 bases, with 13 bases between. The germline CDR1 and CDR2 sequences are DFQATT and SNEGSKA (reference sequence). CDR3 length: 15 amino acids. This CDR3 is CSARDPREYYNEQFF. The CDR3 nucleotides are TGCAGTGCTAGAGATCCCCGGGAATATTACAATGAGCAGTTCTTC.

In its sample, this clonotype was seen a few times. The rearrangement joins TRBV3-1 to TRBJ2-2, with D unresolved. The germline V gene has CDR1 LGHDT and CDR2 YNNKEL (reference sequence). V was shortened by 5 bases and J by 7 bases, with 8 bases between the two germline ends. The CDR3 has 12 amino acids. This CDR3 reads CASSRPRGELFF. In DNA, the CDR3 is TGTGCCAGCAGCAGACCTCGCGGGGAGCTGTTTTTT.

Points on this clonotype: One end of the junction varies from germline; a read error may be responsible. CDR3 amino acids: CASSHSGGAETQYF. CDR3 DNA sequence: TGTGCTAGCAGCCATAGCGGGGGGGCGGAGACCCAGTACTTC. The V call is TRBV7-7, the J call TRBJ2-5; 11 bases line up with TRBD2. Germline assignment: CDR1 SSHAT and CDR2 FNYEAQ (reference sequence). The CDR3 sequence is 14 residues long.

This clonotype has only a few counts. This sequence joins TRBV3-1 and TRBJ2-5; D possibly uses TRBD1 or TRBD2 (5 bases each). The V gene lost 3 bases and the J gene lost 5 bases, with 10 bases spanning the gap. This CDR3 contains 13 residues. CDR1 LGHDT and CDR2 YNNKEL come from the germline V gene (reference sequence). Here the CDR3 DNA reads TGTGCCAGCAGCCATCGGGGCGGGGAGACCCAGTACTTC. This translates into CASSHRGGETQYF.